The 2 T cell receptor beta chains presented below share a single source sample, sequenced in a study of radiation and T cells in renal cell carcinoma. As for treatment: treatment-naive control, cytoreductive nephrectomy. Measured with immunoSEQ multiplex PCR; TCRdb has only the in-frame clones, and not every one. The top ten clones hold 20% to 25% of a sample with around 22,000 clones, about three fifths of them seen once. The sample was tumor tissue, taken from a patient whose treatment was nephrectomy without radiotherapy. These receptors were collected from a middle-aged man with renal cell carcinoma.

This clone is medium-sized within its sample. The chain links TRBV19 to TRBJ2-1; D may be TRBD1 or TRBD2 (5 bases each). The V and J ends lost 3 bases and 3 bases respectively, with 9 bases between them. CDR1 is LNHDA, CDR2 SQIVND, per germline (reference sequence). The CDR3 has 14 amino acids. Here the CDR3 reads CASSIGTFYNEQFF. The CDR3 DNA is TGTGCCAGTAGTATCGGGACCTTCTACAATGAGCAGTTCTTC. The whole variable domain, remainder taken from reference TRBV19 and TRBJ2-1, is DGGITQSPKYLFRKEGQNVTLSCEQNLNHDAMYWYRQDPGQGLRLIYYSQIVNDFQKGDIAEGYSVSREKKESFPLTVTSAQKNPTAFYLCASSIGTFYNEQFFGPGTRLTVL.

This rearrangement joins TRBV18 to TRBJ1-5; TRBD1 agrees at 7 bases. This CDR3 has 15 residues. V gave up 4 bases and J gave up 5 bases; unmatched junction bases: 8. The germline gives CDR1 KGHSH, CDR2 LQKENI. The CDR3 bases are TGTGCCAGCTCACTTTTCAGGGGGACCGATCAGCCCCAGCATTTT. Translated: CASSLFRGTDQPQHF.